This TCR beta chain was retrieved from a study of tumor-infiltrating lymphocytes in primary liver carcinoma. The germline V gene encodes CDR1 MGHRA and CDR2 YSYEKL. The CDR3 has 15 amino acids. V gave up 1 base and J gave up 1 base; unmatched junction bases: 3. The authors took blood RNA from unsorted whole blood and also extracted germline DNA. Many counts were recorded for this clonotype. Using a constant-region primer together with ProtoScript II reverse transcriptase, TCR beta cDNA was made from 500 ng of total RNA. Nested multiplex PCR, run for three rounds with slightly modified ARM-PCR, yielded TCR beta libraries. The first two PCR rounds, around 11 cycles each, used TRBV1-TRBV30 forward primers and a C-beta reverse primer. Each CDR3 protein is one row after TCRdb ran MiXCR on the multiplex PCR reads. Of some 320,000 distinct CDR3 sequences detected, about 60% appear once; the ten largest clones hold about 8.4%.

The sequencing sample was made of peripheral blood. J is TRBJ2-5 and V is TRBV4-1, with 7 nucleotides matching TRBD1. The receptor comes from a man aged 35 to 55 with primary liver carcinoma and hepatitis B virus infection. CDR3: CASSQGTGVQETQYF. CDR3 sequence (DNA): TGCGCCAGCAGCCAAGGGACAGGAGTCCAAGAGACCCAGTACTTC.